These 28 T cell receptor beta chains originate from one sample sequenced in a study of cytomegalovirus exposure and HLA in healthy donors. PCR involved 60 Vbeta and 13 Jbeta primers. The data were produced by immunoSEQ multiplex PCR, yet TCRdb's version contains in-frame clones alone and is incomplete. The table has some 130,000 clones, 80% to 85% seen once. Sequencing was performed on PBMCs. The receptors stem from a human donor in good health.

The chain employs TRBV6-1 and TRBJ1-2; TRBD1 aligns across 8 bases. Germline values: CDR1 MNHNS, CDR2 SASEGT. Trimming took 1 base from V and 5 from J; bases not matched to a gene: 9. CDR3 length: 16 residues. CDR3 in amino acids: CASSEVGQGLLYGYTF. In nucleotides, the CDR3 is TGTGCCAGCAGTGAAGTTGGACAGGGCCTTTTGTATGGCTACACCTTC.

CDR3 bases: TGTGCCAGCAGTTTGGGTGTCGTGGTGGGGGGAGCCTACGAGCAGTACTTC. This translates into CASSLGVVVGGAYEQYF. This chain joins TRBV28 and TRBJ2-7; a weak D match, TRBD2 (6 bases). Germline CDR1 and CDR2: MDHEN and SYDVKM. V lost 3 bases, J lost 2 bases, and 20 bases lay in between. The CDR3 covers 17 residues.

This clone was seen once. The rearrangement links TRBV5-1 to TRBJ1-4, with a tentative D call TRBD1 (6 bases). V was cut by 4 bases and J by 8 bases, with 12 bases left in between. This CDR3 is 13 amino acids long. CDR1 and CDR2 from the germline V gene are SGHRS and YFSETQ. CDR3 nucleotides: TGCGCCAGCAGCCGAGCAACAGGGGAAAAACTGTTTTTT. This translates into CASSRATGEKLFF.

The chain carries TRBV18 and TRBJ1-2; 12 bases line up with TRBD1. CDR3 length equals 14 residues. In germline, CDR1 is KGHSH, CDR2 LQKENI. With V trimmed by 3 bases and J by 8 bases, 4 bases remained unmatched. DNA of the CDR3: TGTGCCAGCTCACCGGGACAGGGGGCCGAGGGCTACACCTTC. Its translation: CASSPGQGAEGYTF.

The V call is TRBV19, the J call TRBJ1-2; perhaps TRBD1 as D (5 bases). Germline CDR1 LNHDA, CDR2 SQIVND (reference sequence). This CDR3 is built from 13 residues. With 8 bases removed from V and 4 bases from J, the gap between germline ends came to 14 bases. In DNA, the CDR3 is TGTGCCAGTCGACAGCCCTCTGTCTATGGCTACACCTTC. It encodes CASRQPSVYGYTF.

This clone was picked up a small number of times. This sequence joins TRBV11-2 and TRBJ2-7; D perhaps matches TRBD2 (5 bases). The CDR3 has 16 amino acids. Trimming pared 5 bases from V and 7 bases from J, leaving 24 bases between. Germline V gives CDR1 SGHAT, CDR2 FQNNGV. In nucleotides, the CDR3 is TGTGCCAGCAGCCCTCCCGAGGTCCCGGGATTTTTGGAGCAGTACTTC. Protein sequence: CASSPPEVPGFLEQYF.

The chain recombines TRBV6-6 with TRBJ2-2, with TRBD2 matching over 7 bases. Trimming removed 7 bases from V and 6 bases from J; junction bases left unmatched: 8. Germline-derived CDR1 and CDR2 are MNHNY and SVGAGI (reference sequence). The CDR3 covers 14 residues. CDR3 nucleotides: TGTGCCAGCACGACGGGTGGGGGGGCCGGGGAGCTGTTTTTT. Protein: CASTTGGGAGELFF.

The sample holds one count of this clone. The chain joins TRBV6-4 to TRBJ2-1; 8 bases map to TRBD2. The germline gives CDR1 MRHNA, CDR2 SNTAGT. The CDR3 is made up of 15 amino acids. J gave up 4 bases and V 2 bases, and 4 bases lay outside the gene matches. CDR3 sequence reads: CASSDGSGRYNEQFF. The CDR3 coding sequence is TGTGCCAGCAGTGACGGGAGCGGGAGATACAATGAGCAGTTCTTC.

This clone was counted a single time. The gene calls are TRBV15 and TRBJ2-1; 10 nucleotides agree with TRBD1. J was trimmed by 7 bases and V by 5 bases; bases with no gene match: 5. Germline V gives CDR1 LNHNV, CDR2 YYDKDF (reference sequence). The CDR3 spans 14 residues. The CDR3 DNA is TGTGCCACCAGCGGGGACAGGGGTTTGAATGAGCAGTTCTTC. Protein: CATSGDRGLNEQFF.

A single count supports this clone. The CDR3 protein is CASSRSGTGFYGYTF. CDR3 nucleotides: TGTGCCAGCAGTCGATCCGGGACAGGGTTCTATGGCTACACCTTC. This chain links TRBV28 with TRBJ1-2; TRBD1 matches 9 bases. The CDR3 covers 15 residues. Germline V gene sequence: CDR1 MDHEN, CDR2 SYDVKM. The trim removed 5 bases at V and 4 bases at J, leaving 8 bases unmatched.

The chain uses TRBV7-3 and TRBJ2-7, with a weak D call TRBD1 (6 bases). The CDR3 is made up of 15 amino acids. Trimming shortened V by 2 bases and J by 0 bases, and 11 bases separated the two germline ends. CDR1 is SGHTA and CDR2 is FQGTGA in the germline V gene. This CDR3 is CASSLVPGDSYEQYF. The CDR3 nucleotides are TGTGCCAGCAGCTTAGTTCCAGGGGACTCCTACGAGCAGTACTTC.

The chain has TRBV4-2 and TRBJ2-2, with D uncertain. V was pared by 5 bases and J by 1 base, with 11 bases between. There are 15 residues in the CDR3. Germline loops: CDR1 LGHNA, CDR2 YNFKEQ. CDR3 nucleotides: TGTGCCAGCAGCTCGGTCGGAGAGAACACCGGGGAGCTGTTTTTT. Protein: CASSSVGENTGELFF.

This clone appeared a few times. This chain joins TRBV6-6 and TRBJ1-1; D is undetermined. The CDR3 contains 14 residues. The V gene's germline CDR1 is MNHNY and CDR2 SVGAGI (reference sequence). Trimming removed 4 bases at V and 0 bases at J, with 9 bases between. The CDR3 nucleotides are TGTGCCAGCAGTTCAGCGTATATGAACACTGAAGCTTTCTTT. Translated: CASSSAYMNTEAFF.

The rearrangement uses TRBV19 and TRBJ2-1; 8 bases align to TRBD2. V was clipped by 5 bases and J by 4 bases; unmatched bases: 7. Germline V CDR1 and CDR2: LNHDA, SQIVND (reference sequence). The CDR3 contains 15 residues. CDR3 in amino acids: CASSSPGGQYNEQFF. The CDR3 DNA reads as TGTGCCAGTAGTTCTCCGGGGGGGCAGTACAATGAGCAGTTCTTC.

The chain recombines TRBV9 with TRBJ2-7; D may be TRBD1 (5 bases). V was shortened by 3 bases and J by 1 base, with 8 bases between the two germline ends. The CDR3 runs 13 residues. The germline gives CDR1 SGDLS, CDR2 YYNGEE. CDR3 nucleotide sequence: TGTGCCAGCAGCGAGACAGAATCCTACGAGCAGTACTTC. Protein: CASSETESYEQYF.

The CDR3 here is CASIGGPTGELFF. For the CDR3, the DNA is TGTGCCAGCATCGGCGGGCCCACCGGGGAGCTGTTTTTT. The rearrangement links TRBV6-5 to TRBJ2-2; weak D call: TRBD2 (5 bases). CDR3 length: 13 amino acids. Trimming cost V 7 bases and J 4 bases, with 10 bases left between them. Germline values: CDR1 MNHEY, CDR2 SVGAGI.

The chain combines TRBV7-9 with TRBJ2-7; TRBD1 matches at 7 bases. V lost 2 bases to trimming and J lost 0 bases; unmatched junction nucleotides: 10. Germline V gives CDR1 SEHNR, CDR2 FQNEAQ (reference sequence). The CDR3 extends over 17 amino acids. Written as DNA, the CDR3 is TGTGCCAGCAGCTTACAAGGGGGCTTCCGCCTCTCCTACGAGCAGTACTTC. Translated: CASSLQGGFRLSYEQYF.

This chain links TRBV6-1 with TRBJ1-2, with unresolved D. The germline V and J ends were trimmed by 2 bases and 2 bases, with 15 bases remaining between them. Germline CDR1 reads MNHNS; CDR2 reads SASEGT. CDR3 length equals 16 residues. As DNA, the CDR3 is TGTGCCAGCAGTGAATTTGGGAGGGCCCCGAACTATGGCTACACCTTC. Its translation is CASSEFGRAPNYGYTF.

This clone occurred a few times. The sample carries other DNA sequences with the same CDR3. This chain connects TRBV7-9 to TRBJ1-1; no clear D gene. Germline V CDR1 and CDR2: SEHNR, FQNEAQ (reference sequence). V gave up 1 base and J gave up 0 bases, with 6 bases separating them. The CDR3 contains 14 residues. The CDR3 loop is CASSLGQLNTEAFF. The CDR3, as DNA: TGTGCCAGCAGCTTAGGGCAGTTGAACACTGAAGCTTTCTTT.

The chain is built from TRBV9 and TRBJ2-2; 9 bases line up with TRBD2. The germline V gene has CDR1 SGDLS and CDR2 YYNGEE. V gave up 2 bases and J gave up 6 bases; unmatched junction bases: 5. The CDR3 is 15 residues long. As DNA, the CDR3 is TGTGCCAGCAGCGTCGCGGGGGGGAAGGCCGGGGAGCTGTTTTTT. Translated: CASSVAGGKAGELFF.

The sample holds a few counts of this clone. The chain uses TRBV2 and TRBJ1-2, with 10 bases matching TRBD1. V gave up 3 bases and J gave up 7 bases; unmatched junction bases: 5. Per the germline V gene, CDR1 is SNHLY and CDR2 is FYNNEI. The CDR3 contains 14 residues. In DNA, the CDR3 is TGTGCCAGCAGTGATCGACAGGGGGCGCGTGGCTACACCTTC. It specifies CASSDRQGARGYTF. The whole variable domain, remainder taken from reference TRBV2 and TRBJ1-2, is EPEVTQTPSHQVTQMGQEVILRCVPISNHLYFYWYRQILGQKVEFLVSFYNNEISEKSEIFDDQFSVERPDGSNFTLKIRSTKLEDSAMYFCASSDRQGARGYTFGSGTRLTVV.

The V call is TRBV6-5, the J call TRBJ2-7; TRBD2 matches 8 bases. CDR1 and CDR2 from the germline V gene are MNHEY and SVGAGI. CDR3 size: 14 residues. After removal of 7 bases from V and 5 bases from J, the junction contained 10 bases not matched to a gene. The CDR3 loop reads CASKHGGDLHEQYF. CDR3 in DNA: TGTGCCAGCAAACACGGGGGGGACCTCCACGAGCAGTACTTC.

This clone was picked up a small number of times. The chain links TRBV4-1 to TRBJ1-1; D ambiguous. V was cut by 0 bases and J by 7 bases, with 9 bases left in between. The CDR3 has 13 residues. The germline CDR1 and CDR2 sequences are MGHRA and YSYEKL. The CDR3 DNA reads TGCGCCAGCAGCCAAGAGGCCGCGGGTGAAGCTTTCTTT. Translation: CASSQEAAGEAFF.

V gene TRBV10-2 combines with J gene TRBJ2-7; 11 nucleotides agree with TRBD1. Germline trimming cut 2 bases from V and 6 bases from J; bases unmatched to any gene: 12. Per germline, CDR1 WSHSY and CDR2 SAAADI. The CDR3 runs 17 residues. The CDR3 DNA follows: TGCGCCAGCAGTGAGGGCGACACACCGGGACAGGGGGGCGAGCAGTACTTC. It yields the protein CASSEGDTPGQGGEQYF.

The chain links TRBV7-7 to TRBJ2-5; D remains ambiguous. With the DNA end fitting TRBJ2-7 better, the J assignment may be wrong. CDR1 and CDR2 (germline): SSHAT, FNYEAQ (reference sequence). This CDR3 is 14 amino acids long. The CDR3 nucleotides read TGTGCCAGCAGCAATAGCCCCTCGGACTACGAGCAGTACTTC. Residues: CASSNSPSDYEQYF.

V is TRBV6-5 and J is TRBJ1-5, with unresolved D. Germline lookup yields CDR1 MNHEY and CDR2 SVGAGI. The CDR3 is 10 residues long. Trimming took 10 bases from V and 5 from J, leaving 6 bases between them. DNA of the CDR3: TGTGCCACCGGTTATCAGCCCCAGCATTTT. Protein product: CATGYQPQHF.

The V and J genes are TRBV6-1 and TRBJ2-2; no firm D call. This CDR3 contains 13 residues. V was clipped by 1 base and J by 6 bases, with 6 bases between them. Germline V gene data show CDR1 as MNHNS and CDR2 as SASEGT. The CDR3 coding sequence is TGTGCCAGCAGTGAAGGCAGGTCCGGGGAGCTGTTTTTT. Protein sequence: CASSEGRSGELFF.

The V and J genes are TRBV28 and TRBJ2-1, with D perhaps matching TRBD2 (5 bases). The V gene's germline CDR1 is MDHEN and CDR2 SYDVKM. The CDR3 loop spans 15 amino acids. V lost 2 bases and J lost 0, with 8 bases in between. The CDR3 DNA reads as TGTGCCAGCAGTTTAGTGGGGAGCTCCTACAATGAGCAGTTCTTC. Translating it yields CASSLVGSSYNEQFF. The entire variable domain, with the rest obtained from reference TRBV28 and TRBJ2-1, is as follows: DVKVTQSSRYLVKRTGEKVFLECVQDMDHENMFWYRQDPGLGLRLIYFSYDVKMKEKGDIPEGYSVSREKKERFSLILESASTNQTSMYLCASSLVGSSYNEQFFGPGTRLTVL.